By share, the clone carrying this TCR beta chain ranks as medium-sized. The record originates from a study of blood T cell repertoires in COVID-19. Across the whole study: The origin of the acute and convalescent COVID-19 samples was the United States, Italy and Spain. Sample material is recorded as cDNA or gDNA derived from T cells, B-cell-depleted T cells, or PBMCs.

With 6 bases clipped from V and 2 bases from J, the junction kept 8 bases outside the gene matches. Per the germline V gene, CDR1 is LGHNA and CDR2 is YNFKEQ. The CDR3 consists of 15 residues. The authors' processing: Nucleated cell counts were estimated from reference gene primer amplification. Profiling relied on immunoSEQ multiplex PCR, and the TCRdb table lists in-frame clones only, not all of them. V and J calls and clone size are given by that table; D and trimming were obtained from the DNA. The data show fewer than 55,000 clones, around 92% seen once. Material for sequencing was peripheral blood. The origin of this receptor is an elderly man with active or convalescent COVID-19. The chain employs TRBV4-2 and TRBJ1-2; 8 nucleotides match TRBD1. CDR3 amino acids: CASSRGQGGNYGYTF. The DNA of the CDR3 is TGTGCCAGCAGTAGAGGACAGGGAGGGAACTATGGCTACACCTTC.